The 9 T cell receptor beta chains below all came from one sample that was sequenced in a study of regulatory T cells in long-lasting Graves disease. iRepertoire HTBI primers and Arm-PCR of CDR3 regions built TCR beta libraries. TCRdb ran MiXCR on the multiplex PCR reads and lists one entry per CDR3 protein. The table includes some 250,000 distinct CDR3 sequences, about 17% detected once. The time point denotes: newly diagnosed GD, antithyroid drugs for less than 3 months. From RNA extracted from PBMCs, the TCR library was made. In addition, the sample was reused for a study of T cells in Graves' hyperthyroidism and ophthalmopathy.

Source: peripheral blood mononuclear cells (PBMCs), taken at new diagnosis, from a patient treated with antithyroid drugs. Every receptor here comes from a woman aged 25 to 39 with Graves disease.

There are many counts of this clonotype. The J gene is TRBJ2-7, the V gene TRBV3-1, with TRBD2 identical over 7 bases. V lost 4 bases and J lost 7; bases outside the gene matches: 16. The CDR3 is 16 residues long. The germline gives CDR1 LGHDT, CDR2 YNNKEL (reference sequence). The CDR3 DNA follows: TGTGCCAGCAGCCCCCCCTCCGGGACCTGGGGGGGAGAGCAGTACTTC. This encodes CASSPPSGTWGGEQYF.

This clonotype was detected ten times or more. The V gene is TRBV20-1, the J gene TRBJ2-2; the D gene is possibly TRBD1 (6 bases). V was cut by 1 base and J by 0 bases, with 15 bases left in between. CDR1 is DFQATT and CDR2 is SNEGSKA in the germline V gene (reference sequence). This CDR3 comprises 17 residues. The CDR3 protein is CSARGALGAANTGELFF. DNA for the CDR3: TGCAGTGCTAGAGGGGCCCTGGGGGCTGCGAACACCGGGGAGCTGTTTTTT.

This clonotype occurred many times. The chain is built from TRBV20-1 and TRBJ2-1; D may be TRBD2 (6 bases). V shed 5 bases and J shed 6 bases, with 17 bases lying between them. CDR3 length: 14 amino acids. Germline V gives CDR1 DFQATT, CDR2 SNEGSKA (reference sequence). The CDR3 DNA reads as TGCAGTGCTTTAGACGTCGGCGGGGCCAATGAGCAGTTCTTC. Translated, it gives CSALDVGGANEQFF.

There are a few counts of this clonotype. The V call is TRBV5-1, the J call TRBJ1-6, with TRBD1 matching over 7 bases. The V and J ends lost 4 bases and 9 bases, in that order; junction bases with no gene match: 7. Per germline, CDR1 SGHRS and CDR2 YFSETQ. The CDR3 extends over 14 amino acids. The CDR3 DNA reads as TGCGCCAGCAGCCCGAAGGACAGGCGTTCACCCCTCCACTTT. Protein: CASSPKDRRSPLHF.

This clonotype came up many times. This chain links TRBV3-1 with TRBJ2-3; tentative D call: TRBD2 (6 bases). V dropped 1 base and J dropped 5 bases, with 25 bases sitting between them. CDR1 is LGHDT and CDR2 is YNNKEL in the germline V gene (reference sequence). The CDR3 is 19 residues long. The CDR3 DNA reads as TGTGCCAGCAGCCAAGCAAGAACCGGGACTGTTTACGGTCGAGATACGCAGTATTTT. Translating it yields CASSQARTGTVYGRDTQYF.

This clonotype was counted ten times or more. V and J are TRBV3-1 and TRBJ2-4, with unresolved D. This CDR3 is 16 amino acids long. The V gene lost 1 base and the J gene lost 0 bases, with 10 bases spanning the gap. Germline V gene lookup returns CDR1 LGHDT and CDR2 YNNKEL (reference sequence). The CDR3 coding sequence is TGTGCCAGCAGCCAAGTACAGCACCTAGCCAAAAACATTCAGTACTTC. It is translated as CASSQVQHLAKNIQYF.

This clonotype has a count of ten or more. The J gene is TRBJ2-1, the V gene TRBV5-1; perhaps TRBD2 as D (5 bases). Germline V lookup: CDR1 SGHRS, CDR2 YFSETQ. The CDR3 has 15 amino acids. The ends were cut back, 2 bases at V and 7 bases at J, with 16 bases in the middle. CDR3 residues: CASSLRSALGNEQFF. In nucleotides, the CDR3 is TGCGCCAGCAGCTTACGTAGCGCCCTGGGGAATGAGCAGTTCTTC.

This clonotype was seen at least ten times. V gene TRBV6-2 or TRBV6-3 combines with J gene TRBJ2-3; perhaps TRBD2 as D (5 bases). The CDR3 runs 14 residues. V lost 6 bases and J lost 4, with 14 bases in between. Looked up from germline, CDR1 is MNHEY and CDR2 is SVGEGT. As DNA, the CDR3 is TGTGCCAGCAGCTCGGGGTCAAGTTCAGATACGCAGTATTTT. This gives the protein CASSSGSSSDTQYF.

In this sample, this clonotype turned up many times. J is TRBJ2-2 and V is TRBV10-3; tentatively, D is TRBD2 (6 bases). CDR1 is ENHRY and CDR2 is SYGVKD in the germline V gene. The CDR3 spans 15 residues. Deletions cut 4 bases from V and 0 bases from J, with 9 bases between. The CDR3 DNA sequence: TGTGCCATCAGTGGGCGGGGCCCGAACACCGGGGAGCTGTTTTTT. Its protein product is CAISGRGPNTGELFF.